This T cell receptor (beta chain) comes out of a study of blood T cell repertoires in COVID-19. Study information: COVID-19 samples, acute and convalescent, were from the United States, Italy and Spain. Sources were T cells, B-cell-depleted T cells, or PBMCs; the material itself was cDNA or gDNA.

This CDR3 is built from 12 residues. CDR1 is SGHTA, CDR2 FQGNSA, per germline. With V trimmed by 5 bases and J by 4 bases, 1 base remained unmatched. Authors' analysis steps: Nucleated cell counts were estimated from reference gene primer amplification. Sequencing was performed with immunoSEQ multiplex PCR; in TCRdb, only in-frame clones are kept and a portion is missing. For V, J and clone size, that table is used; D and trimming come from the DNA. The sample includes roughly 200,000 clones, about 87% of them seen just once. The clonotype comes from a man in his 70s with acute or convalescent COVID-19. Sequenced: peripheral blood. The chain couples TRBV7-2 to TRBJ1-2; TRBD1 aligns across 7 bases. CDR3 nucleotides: TGTGCCAGCAGCCACAGGGGCTATGGCTACACCTTC. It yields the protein CASSHRGYGYTF.